The entry below describes one TCR beta chain. The CDR3 contains 17 residues. The source of the sample is a study of T cell changes during pregnancy in multiple sclerosis. Profiled with immunoSEQ multiplex PCR; TCRdb holds only in-frame clones, not every one. The sample lists 15,000 to 20,000 clones; 88% were seen once. This sequence joins TRBV21-1 and TRBJ1-3. TRBV21-1 is shown as a pseudogene. Sequenced here: CD4+ T cells from peripheral blood mononuclear cells, sampled in the first trimester of pregnancy. The origin of this receptor is a female donor in good health, enrolled as a control in a pregnancy study. DNA for the CDR3: TGTGCCAGCAGAGTTCCATTAGCTACAACCGCACGAAACACCATATATTTT. It translates to CASRVPLATTARNTIYF.